The present TCR beta chain was sequenced within a study of cytomegalovirus exposure and HLA in healthy donors. The CDR3 is 16 residues long. In germline, CDR1 is SGHVS, CDR2 FNYEAQ. Unmatched junction bases numbered 5, after V lost 4 bases and J lost 5 bases. Primers: 60 Vbeta forward and 13 Jbeta reverse. Using immunoSEQ multiplex PCR, the repertoire was profiled, and TCRdb retains in-frame clones only, with some absent. The profile covers approximately 100,000 clones, with 60% to 80% appearing a single time and about 2.6% taken by the ten largest. The chain uses TRBV7-6 and TRBJ2-5, with 15 bases matching TRBD2. The sequenced sample consisted of PBMCs. The sequence derives from a man aged 50 to 60 in good health and CMV-seropositive. CDR3 coding DNA: TGTGCCAGCAGCTCGGGACTAGCGGGAGGACGTGAGACCCAGTACTTC. This codes for CASSSGLAGGRETQYF.